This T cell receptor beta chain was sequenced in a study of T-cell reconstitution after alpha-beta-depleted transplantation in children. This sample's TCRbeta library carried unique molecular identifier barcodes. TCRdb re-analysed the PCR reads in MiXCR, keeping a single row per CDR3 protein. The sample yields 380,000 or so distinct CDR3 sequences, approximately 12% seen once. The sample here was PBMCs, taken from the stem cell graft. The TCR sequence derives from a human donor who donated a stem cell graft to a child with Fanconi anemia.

This CDR3 is CASSHLDRGPGTEAFF. In DNA form, the CDR3 reads TGTGCCAGCAGCCACCTGGACAGGGGGCCGGGCACTGAAGCTTTCTTT. The chain uses TRBV6-1 and TRBJ1-1, with 11 bases aligning to TRBD1. Germline V gene sequence: CDR1 MNHNS, CDR2 SASEGT. The V and J ends lost 6 bases and 4 bases, in that order; junction bases with no gene match: 10. The CDR3 covers 16 residues.